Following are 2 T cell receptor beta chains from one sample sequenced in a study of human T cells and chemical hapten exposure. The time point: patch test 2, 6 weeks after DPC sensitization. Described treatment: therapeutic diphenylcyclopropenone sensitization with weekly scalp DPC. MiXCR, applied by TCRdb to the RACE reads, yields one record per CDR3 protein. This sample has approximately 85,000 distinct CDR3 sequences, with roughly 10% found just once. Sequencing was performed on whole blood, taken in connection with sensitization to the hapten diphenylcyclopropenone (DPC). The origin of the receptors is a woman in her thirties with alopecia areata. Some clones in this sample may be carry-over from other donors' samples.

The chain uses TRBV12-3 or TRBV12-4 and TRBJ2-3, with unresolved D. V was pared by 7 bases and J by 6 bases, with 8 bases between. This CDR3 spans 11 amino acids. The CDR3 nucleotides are TGTGCCAGCACCCTAGTGGATACGCAGTATTTT. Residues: CASTLVDTQYF.

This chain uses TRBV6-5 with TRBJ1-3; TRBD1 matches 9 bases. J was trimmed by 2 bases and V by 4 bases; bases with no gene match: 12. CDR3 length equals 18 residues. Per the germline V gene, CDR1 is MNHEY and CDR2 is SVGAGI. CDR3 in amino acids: CASSFGLGQGIAGNTIYF. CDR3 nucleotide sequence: TGTGCCAGCAGTTTCGGTTTGGGACAGGGAATTGCTGGAAACACCATATATTTT.